Following are 17 T cell receptor beta chains from one sample sequenced in a study of T-cell reconstitution after alpha-beta-depleted transplantation in children. The study, taken as a whole, reports: Fresh T-cell production supplied most of the T-cell counts and diversity seen one year after transplant.

The antigens for these receptors are not known. Molecular barcoding with unique molecular identifiers was used for the TCRbeta library. TCRdb independently ran MiXCR on the PCR reads; one entry per CDR3 protein. Of around 300,000 distinct CDR3 sequences listed, roughly 8.2% were seen once; the top ten hold over 7.5%. The material was peripheral blood, obtained 360 days after TCRalphabeta/CD19-depleted stem cell transplant. These receptors came from a female patient aged 2 to 10 who had a stem cell transplant for Fanconi anemia, so the T cells may come from the graft donor.

This clonotype was seen more than once but under ten times. This chain joins TRBV5-1 and TRBJ1-1; a possible D gene is TRBD1 (6 bases). There are 15 residues in the CDR3. V was trimmed by 0 bases and J by 6 bases, leaving 15 bases between them. CDR1 is SGHRS and CDR2 is YFSETQ in the germline V gene. CDR3 nucleotides: TGCGCCAGCAGCTTGGAAGACCCCAGGGGTCCTGAAGCTTTCTTT. Translated: CASSLEDPRGPEAFF. Using reference TRBV5-1 and TRBJ1-1 for the parts outside the CDR3, the full variable domain is KAGVTQTPRYLIKTRGQQVTLSCSPISGHRSVSWYQQTPGQGLQFLFEYFSETQRNKGNFPGRFSGRQFSNSRSEMNVSTLELGDSALYLCASSLEDPRGPEAFFGQGTRLTVV.

The rearrangement uses TRBV27 and TRBJ2-7; no reliable D call. The CDR3 runs 16 residues. V was cut by 5 bases and J by 5 bases, with 22 bases left in between. Per germline, CDR1 MNHEY and CDR2 SMNVEV (reference sequence). The CDR3 protein is CASSPHGLANFDEQYF. The CDR3 DNA sequence: TGTGCCAGCAGTCCCCATGGATTAGCAAATTTCGACGAGCAGTACTTC.

This clonotype was detected ten times or more. The rearrangement joins TRBV7-3 to TRBJ2-1, with 9 bases aligning to TRBD2. The CDR3 spans 14 residues. Germline assignment: CDR1 SGHTA and CDR2 FQGTGA. V lost 2 bases to trimming and J lost 6 bases; unmatched junction nucleotides: 2. CDR3 sequence reads: CASSLGGGANEQFF. The CDR3 nucleotides are TGTGCCAGCAGCTTAGGCGGGGGGGCCAATGAGCAGTTCTTC.

The V gene is TRBV6-1, the J gene TRBJ2-5; maybe TRBD2 (6 bases). The CDR3 sequence is 15 residues long. V was trimmed by 6 bases and J by 2 bases, leaving 16 bases between them. The V gene's germline CDR1 is MNHNS and CDR2 SASEGT. DNA for the CDR3: TGTGCCAGCAGCACACTCATGGCGGGACAAGAGACCCAGTACTTC. This codes for CASSTLMAGQETQYF.

This clonotype occurred a few times. The chain couples TRBV28 to TRBJ1-1; no firm D call. There are 14 residues in the CDR3. Trimming took off 2 bases at V and 0 bases at J, with 7 bases between the two ends. Germline V gene lookup returns CDR1 MDHEN and CDR2 SYDVKM. CDR3 residues: CASSLARMNTEAFF. The CDR3 bases are TGTGCCAGCAGTTTAGCCAGAATGAACACTGAAGCTTTCTTT.

This clonotype was seen ten or more times. The genes are TRBV12-3 or TRBV12-4 and TRBJ2-5; 7 bases match TRBD2. The CDR3 consists of 17 residues. V lost 1 base to trimming and J lost 0 bases; unmatched junction nucleotides: 8. The CDR3 protein is CASSLGFWLADQETQYF. As DNA, the CDR3 is TGTGCCAGCAGTTTAGGGTTCTGGCTAGCGGACCAAGAGACCCAGTACTTC.

This clonotype showed up many times. V usage is TRBV29-1 and J usage is TRBJ2-3; 7 bases map to TRBD1. V shed 3 bases and J 8 bases; nucleotides not matched to a gene: 5. Germline V gene lookup returns CDR1 SQVTM and CDR2 ANQGSEA. The CDR3 length is 12 residues. The CDR3 bases are TGCAGCGTTGACCGGACAGGACGTACGCAGTATTTT. Protein product: CSVDRTGRTQYF.

The chain joins TRBV4-2 to TRBJ2-5, with 11 bases that match TRBD2. Germline V CDR1 and CDR2: LGHNA, YNFKEQ. Unmatched junction bases numbered 7, after V lost 5 bases and J lost 5 bases. The CDR3 runs 15 residues. The CDR3 region is CASSSRLAGLETQYF. Written as DNA, the CDR3 is TGTGCCAGCAGCTCCCGACTAGCGGGGTTGGAGACCCAGTACTTC.

This clonotype appeared many times. The V gene is TRBV6-5, the J gene TRBJ2-1; 16 bases agree with TRBD2. This CDR3 is 17 amino acids long. V was pared by 6 bases and J by 3 bases, with 5 bases of the junction left unmatched. CDR1 is MNHEY, CDR2 SVGAGI, per germline. The CDR3 DNA is TGTGCCAGCAGACGGGGACTAGCGGGAGGGAACTACAATGAGCAGTTCTTC. Protein: CASRRGLAGGNYNEQFF.

This clonotype was picked up many times. The chain links TRBV15 to TRBJ1-2; 7 bases are a match to TRBD1. The CDR3 is made up of 15 amino acids. The germline V gene encodes CDR1 LNHNV and CDR2 YYDKDF (reference sequence). J gave up 8 bases and V 2 bases, and 11 bases lay outside the gene matches. CDR3 in amino acids: CATSRQPGQLVGYTF. CDR3 coding DNA: TGTGCCACCAGCAGACAACCGGGACAGCTAGTGGGCTACACCTTC.

This clonotype was found many times. The chain carries TRBV20-1 and TRBJ2-2, with D possibly TRBD1 on 6 matching bases. This CDR3 has 13 amino acids. Germline V CDR1 and CDR2: DFQATT, SNEGSKA (reference sequence). The V end lost 7 bases, the J end lost 6 bases, and 15 bases lay between the germline ends. The CDR3 nucleotides are TGCAGTGTACAGGGACGTCTGGCCGGGGAGCTGTTTTTT. This sequence encodes CSVQGRLAGELFF.

This clonotype has a count of ten or more. J is TRBJ1-5 and V is TRBV27; D may be TRBD1 (5 bases). V was pared by 2 bases and J by 0 bases, with 8 bases between. Looked up from germline, CDR1 is MNHEY and CDR2 is SMNVEV (reference sequence). The CDR3 is made up of 15 amino acids. DNA of the CDR3: TGTGCCAGCAGTTTAAGGGGCATTAGCAATCAGCCCCAGCATTTT. It specifies CASSLRGISNQPQHF.

On this clonotype itself: A much bigger clone sits one base away, suggesting this may be a read error. The V call is TRBV7-8, the J call TRBJ2-2; a weak D match, TRBD2 (5 bases). This CDR3 region has 15 residues. Germline V gene data show CDR1 as SGHVS and CDR2 as FQNEAQ. The CDR3 spells CASSTRFPNTEELFF. Here the CDR3 DNA reads TGTGCCAGCAGTACTAGGTTTCCGAACACCGAGGAGCTGTTTTTT.

This clonotype was counted many times. CDR3 DNA: TGTGCCAGCAGACTTGGACTAGCGGGCGGGGAGCTGTTTTTT. Amino acid sequence: CASRLGLAGGELFF. V is TRBV7-3 and J is TRBJ2-2, with 11 bases aligning to TRBD2. The germline CDR1 and CDR2 sequences are SGHTA and FQGTGA. The V and J ends lost 6 bases and 7 bases, in that order; junction bases with no gene match: 4. The CDR3 spans 14 residues.

This clonotype was seen many times. This chain connects TRBV20-1 to TRBJ2-5; 9 positions agree with TRBD1. This CDR3 contains 13 residues. Germline lookup yields CDR1 DFQATT and CDR2 SNEGSKA (reference sequence). The trim removed 6 bases at V and 7 bases at J, leaving 9 bases unmatched. Here the CDR3 reads CSAKTGGGRTQYF. CDR3 DNA sequence: TGCAGTGCGAAAACAGGGGGCGGAAGGACCCAGTACTTC.

This clonotype is medium-sized by share. The rearrangement uses TRBV4-2 and TRBJ1-1; no definite D call. The CDR3 loop spans 12 amino acids. The V end was cut by 6 bases, the J end by 2 bases, with 7 bases between. Germline V gene lookup returns CDR1 LGHNA and CDR2 YNFKEQ. The CDR3 here is CASSGANTEAFF. The CDR3, as DNA: TGTGCCAGCAGTGGAGCTAACACTGAAGCTTTCTTT.

This clonotype was counted a few times. V gene TRBV9 combines with J gene TRBJ2-2, with D hard to call. Germline loops: CDR1 SGDLS, CDR2 YYNGEE. The CDR3 totals 13 residues. With 4 bases removed from V and 8 bases from J, the gap between germline ends came to 12 bases. CDR3 loop: CASSPITWGELFF. In DNA, the CDR3 is TGTGCCAGCAGCCCCATTACCTGGGGGGAGCTGTTTTTT.